This TCR beta chain stems from a study of CD8 T cells in Susac syndrome. In the study overall: Within the sequenced group of Susac syndrome patients, roughly six showed active disease and roughly eight were in remission.

TCR beta was sequenced from blood CD8+ and CD4+ T cells. TEMRA cells were FACS-enriched, with CD8+ and CD4+ T cells isolated negatively. It was with random hexamers that about 0.45 to 1 ug RNA was reverse transcribed. Multiplex PCR with immunoSEQ amplified the TCR beta CDR3 across 54 Vbeta and 13 Jbeta. MiXCR, run by TCRdb on the immunoSEQ multiplex PCR reads, gives a single entry per CDR3 protein. The table records 80,000 or so distinct CDR3 sequences, more than 85% of them present only once. In germline, CDR1 is SGHDT, CDR2 YYEEEE. V lost 4 bases, J lost 1 base, and 7 bases stayed unmatched. There are 16 residues in the CDR3.

The sequenced sample consisted of CD4+ T cells from PBMCs. This clonotype was obtained from a human donor with Susac syndrome. This chain links TRBV5-6 with TRBJ2-5; 10 bases agree with TRBD2. The CDR3 DNA reads TGTGCCAGCAGCCCCTTCCTAGCGGGGGCCCAAGAGACCCAGTACTTC. Protein: CASSPFLAGAQETQYF. Together with reference TRBV5-6 and TRBJ2-5, the CDR3 gives the full variable domain: DAGVTQSPTHLIKTRGQQVTLRCSPKSGHDTVSWYQQALGQGPQFIFQYYEEEERQRGNFPDRFSGHQFPNYSSELNVNALLLGDSALYLCASSPFLAGAQETQYFGPGTRLLVL.